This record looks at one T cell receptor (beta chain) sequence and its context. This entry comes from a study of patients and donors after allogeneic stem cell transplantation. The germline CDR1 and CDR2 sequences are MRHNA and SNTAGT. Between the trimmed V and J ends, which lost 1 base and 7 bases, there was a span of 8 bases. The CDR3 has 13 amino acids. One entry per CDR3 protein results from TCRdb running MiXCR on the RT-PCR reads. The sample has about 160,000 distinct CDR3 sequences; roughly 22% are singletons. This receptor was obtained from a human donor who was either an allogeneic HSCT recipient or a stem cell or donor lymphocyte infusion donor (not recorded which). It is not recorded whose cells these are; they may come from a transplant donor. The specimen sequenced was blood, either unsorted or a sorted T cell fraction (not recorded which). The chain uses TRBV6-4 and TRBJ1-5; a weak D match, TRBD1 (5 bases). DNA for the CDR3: TGTGCCAGCAGTGACTTTCAGGGACAGCCCCAGCATTTT. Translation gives CASSDFQGQPQHF.